A single TCR beta chain is shown here with its context. These data come from a study of shared clonotypes between healthy human individuals. Deep-level assay runs were performed. Sequencing was performed with immunoSEQ multiplex PCR; in TCRdb, only in-frame clones are kept and a portion is missing. The repertoire includes more than 450,000 clones, 79% of them detected once, and over 10% sits in the top ten. The receptor was derived from a middle-aged woman in good health. Some clones in this sample may be carry-over from other donors' samples. The sequenced sample consisted of PBMCs.

The CDR3 nucleotides read TGTGCCAGCAGCGTAGGAGTAGCGGGAGGCCCAGAGACCCAGTACTTC. This gives the protein CASSVGVAGGPETQYF. The V and J genes are TRBV9 and TRBJ2-5; 10 nucleotides match TRBD2. J was trimmed by 4 bases and V by 0 bases; bases with no gene match: 6. Germline assignment: CDR1 SGDLS and CDR2 YYNGEE. This CDR3 region has 16 residues.